The T cell receptor (beta chain) described here comes from a study of T cell responses to AZD1222 COVID-19 vaccine. Study at large: Pooling covered second doses at about 4 or about 12 weeks. Study-wide results and limits: Spike-wide coverage was observed for vaccine-associated CD4 TCRs, with dominant responses at 160-218 and 743-854. Donor demographics were predominantly white British with a female majority; clonal diversity may be underestimated.

In its sample, this clone was seen a few times. What it recognizes is unknown. Libraries were prepared by immunoSEQ multiplex PCR; TCRdb keeps only in-frame clonotypes and omits some of them. The sample holds over 75,000 clones, more than 80% seen once. The input for sequencing was peripheral blood, taken on day 0 of AZD1222 vaccination. The clonotype was recovered from an adult in good health.

CDR3 in amino acids: CASCGTGGGGAFF. In nucleotides, the CDR3 is TGTGCCAGTTGCGGGACAGGGGGCGGGGGTGCTTTCTTT. The genes are TRBV19 and TRBJ1-1; 12 nucleotides agree with TRBD1. The CDR3 length is 13 residues. Germline V gene sequence: CDR1 LNHDA, CDR2 SQIVND (reference sequence). V lost 8 bases to trimming and J lost 11 bases; unmatched junction nucleotides: 9.